The 30 T cell receptor beta chains listed next were all sequenced from one sample in a study of blood T cell repertoires in COVID-19. The method was immunoSEQ multiplex PCR; TCRdb's version includes in-frame clones alone and lacks a portion of them. The sample has over 70,000 clones, 90% seen once. Material for sequencing was peripheral blood. The receptor source for this set is a man in his late teens or twenties with COVID-19, enrolled during active disease.

The chain recombines TRBV29-1 with TRBJ2-5, with 10 bases fitting TRBD1. Trimming cost V 7 bases and J 5 bases; bases outside gene matches: 19. CDR3 length: 17 residues. Looked up from germline, CDR1 is SQVTM and CDR2 is ANQGSEA. The CDR3 region is CSGVSRPGQGIRETQYF. The CDR3 DNA is TGCAGCGGCGTGAGCCGACCGGGACAGGGGATTCGGGAGACCCAGTACTTC.

The chain carries TRBV29-1 and TRBJ2-1; possibly TRBD2 for D (6 bases). There are 11 residues in the CDR3. Germline V gene data show CDR1 as SQVTM and CDR2 as ANQGSEA. V was clipped by 4 bases and J by 8 bases, with 9 bases between them. CDR3 DNA sequence: TGCAGCGTTGCGGGAGCCCATGAGCAGTTCTTC. Protein product: CSVAGAHEQFF.

This clone was recorded only once. V gene TRBV28 combines with J gene TRBJ2-2, with 7 bases aligning to TRBD2. Germline V CDR1 and CDR2: MDHEN, SYDVKM. V shed 5 bases and J 5 bases; nucleotides not matched to a gene: 14. The CDR3 loop spans 17 amino acids. The CDR3 nucleotides are TGTGCCAGCAGTCCAACTCCGGGACTAACTACTACCGGGGAGCTGTTTTTT. It is translated as CASSPTPGLTTTGELFF.

The J gene is TRBJ1-3, the V gene TRBV5-1, with a weak D call TRBD1 (6 bases). This CDR3 has 18 amino acids. V was clipped by 2 bases and J by 0 bases, with 18 bases between them. The germline CDR1 and CDR2 sequences are SGHRS and YFSETQ. The CDR3 sequence is CASSFGYPRGPSGNTIYF. As DNA, the CDR3 is TGCGCCAGCAGCTTTGGTTACCCCAGGGGACCCTCTGGAAACACCATATATTTT.

The genes are TRBV6-2 or TRBV6-3 and TRBJ1-5, with no clear D. Germline V gives CDR1 MNHEY, CDR2 SVGEGT. V was trimmed by 0 bases and J by 0 bases, leaving 9 bases between them. This CDR3 is built from 16 residues. CDR3 bases: TGTGCCAGCAGTTACTCCGCCGGGGATAGCAATCAGCCCCAGCATTTT. It encodes CASSYSAGDSNQPQHF.

This chain connects TRBV7-2 to TRBJ2-5; D possibly corresponds to TRBD2 (6 bases). Trimming shortened V by 0 bases and J by 4 bases, and 9 bases separated the two germline ends. The germline V gene encodes CDR1 SGHTA and CDR2 FQGNSA. The CDR3 has 14 amino acids. The CDR3: CASSLARGLETQYF. The CDR3 DNA reads as TGTGCCAGCAGCTTAGCGCGGGGATTAGAGACCCAGTACTTC.

The chain joins TRBV6-2 or TRBV6-3 to TRBJ1-5, with TRBD1 as a possible D gene (5 bases). The V and J ends lost 6 bases and 2 bases respectively, with 14 bases between them. Looked up from germline, CDR1 is MNHEY and CDR2 is SVGEGT. The CDR3 is 15 amino acids. The CDR3 region has the DNA TGTGCCAGCAGGCCTTCTGGGGCGGGCAATCAGCCCCAGCATTTT. Protein sequence: CASRPSGAGNQPQHF.

The chain is built from TRBV29-1 and TRBJ1-2; possibly TRBD1 for D (6 bases). Germline CDR1 SQVTM, CDR2 ANQGSEA. This CDR3 has 14 residues. Trimming removed 2 bases at V and 7 bases at J, with 17 bases between. The CDR3 protein is CSVEWKGGGSGYTF. CDR3 nucleotides: TGCAGCGTTGAATGGAAAGGGGGGGGAAGTGGCTACACCTTC.

The J gene is TRBJ2-7, the V gene TRBV27; 8 bases are shared with TRBD1. V trimming: 7 bases; J trimming: 2 bases; junction bases outside the gene matches: 16. This CDR3 contains 17 residues. Germline-derived CDR1 and CDR2 are MNHEY and SMNVEV (reference sequence). This chain's CDR3 is CASTPEGPGGDPYEQYF. The CDR3 nucleotides read TGTGCCAGCACTCCCGAAGGGCCAGGGGGCGACCCCTACGAGCAGTACTTC.

This clone was seen just once. This chain joins TRBV11-2 and TRBJ2-1; D gene unclear. Germline assignment: CDR1 SGHAT and CDR2 FQNNGV. There are 12 residues in the CDR3. V dropped 1 base and J dropped 7 bases, with 5 bases sitting between them. The CDR3 bases are TGTGCCAGCAGCTTAGGCGAGAATGAGCAGTTCTTC. Its protein product is CASSLGENEQFF.

This clone was counted a single time. This rearrangement joins TRBV5-1 to TRBJ1-3, with 8 nucleotides matching TRBD1. The germline gives CDR1 SGHRS, CDR2 YFSETQ. The V gene end was trimmed by 4 bases and the J gene end by 2 bases; junction bases not matched to a gene: 5. This CDR3 spans 15 amino acids. CDR3 protein: CASSPDRAAGNTIYF. In DNA, the CDR3 is TGCGCCAGCAGCCCGGACAGGGCAGCTGGAAACACCATATATTTT.

This clone has only one observation. This sequence joins TRBV2 and TRBJ2-3; TRBD2 agrees at 10 bases. The J segment lost 7 bases and the V segment lost 7 bases, leaving 2 bases of the junction unmatched. The CDR3 covers 12 residues. Germline V CDR1 and CDR2: SNHLY, FYNNEI. CDR3 nucleotide sequence: TGTGCCAGCACTAGCGGGAGAAATACGCAGTATTTT. It codes for CASTSGRNTQYF.

The V call is TRBV9, the J call TRBJ2-5; 9 nucleotides line up with TRBD1. The CDR3 covers 16 residues. CDR1 and CDR2 (germline): SGDLS, YYNGEE. J was trimmed by 2 bases and V by 4 bases; bases with no gene match: 9. The DNA of the CDR3 is TGTGCCAGCAGCCTATGGACAGGGGCTACTCAAGAGACCCAGTACTTC. Amino acid sequence: CASSLWTGATQETQYF.

The chain employs TRBV4-3 and TRBJ2-1, with 11 bases fitting TRBD2. The CDR3 has 15 residues. Germline CDR1 reads LGHNA; CDR2 reads YSLEER. V dropped 4 bases and J dropped 6; count of bases not matched to a gene: 5. The CDR3 DNA is TGCGCCAGCAGCCCCTTCGGACTAGCGGGCAATGAGCAGTTCTTC. The encoded protein is CASSPFGLAGNEQFF.

This chain uses TRBV29-1 with TRBJ1-3; D gene unclear. CDR3 length: 12 amino acids. Germline V gene lookup returns CDR1 SQVTM and CDR2 ANQGSEA. V lost 6 bases, J lost 0 bases, and 6 bases lay in between. The CDR3: CSVSLSGNTIYF. The CDR3 region has the DNA TGCAGCGTATCCCTCTCTGGAAACACCATATATTTT.

The CDR3 sequence: CASSQTGSYEQYF. The CDR3 coding sequence is TGTGCCAGCAGTCAGACAGGGTCCTACGAGCAGTACTTC. V and J are TRBV28 and TRBJ2-7, with TRBD1 matching 7 bases. Per germline, CDR1 MDHEN and CDR2 SYDVKM. The trim removed 5 bases at V and 1 base at J, leaving 2 bases unmatched. CDR3 length: 13 residues. Using reference TRBV28 and TRBJ2-7 for the parts outside the CDR3, the full variable domain is DVKVTQSSRYLVKRTGEKVFLECVQDMDHENMFWYRQDPGLGLRLIYFSYDVKMKEKGDIPEGYSVSREKKERFSLILESASTNQTSMYLCASSQTGSYEQYFGPGTRLTVT.

The table lists this clone with a count of one. The genes are TRBV4-2 and TRBJ1-2, with D possibly being TRBD1 (6 bases). This CDR3 is 14 amino acids long. Germline CDR1 reads LGHNA; CDR2 reads YNFKEQ. The V end lost 3 bases, the J end lost 4 bases, and 12 bases lay between the germline ends. CDR3 sequence (DNA): TGTGCCAGCAGCCAGGGGGCTCGGGGCTATGGCTACACCTTC. It yields the protein CASSQGARGYGYTF.

The CDR3 protein is CASSTSGRGDEQYF. In DNA form, the CDR3 reads TGTGCCAGCAGCACTAGCGGGAGAGGCGACGAGCAGTACTTC. The chain employs TRBV28 and TRBJ2-7, with TRBD2 matching over 11 bases. The CDR3 length is 14 residues. Germline V lookup: CDR1 MDHEN, CDR2 SYDVKM. J was trimmed by 5 bases and V by 6 bases; bases with no gene match: 6.

V and J are TRBV6-5 and TRBJ2-7; D is perhaps TRBD2 (6 bases). V was clipped by 4 bases and J by 4 bases, with 14 bases between them. Germline V gene sequence: CDR1 MNHEY, CDR2 SVGAGI. CDR3 size: 14 residues. DNA for the CDR3: TGTGCCAGCAGTTTTACCGGGACTCCTTACGAGCAGTACTTC. Its translation is CASSFTGTPYEQYF.

The chain uses TRBV3-1 (or the pseudogene TRBV3-2) and TRBJ1-5; D possibly corresponds to TRBD1 (6 bases). The CDR3 is 15 residues long. Germline values: CDR1 LGHDT, CDR2 YNNKEL (reference sequence). V was clipped by 4 bases and J by 3 bases, with 13 bases between them. CDR3 in DNA: TGTGCCAGCAGCCCTTCGGCAGGGGACAATCAGCCCCAGCATTTT. This encodes CASSPSAGDNQPQHF.

The chain uses TRBV7-6 and TRBJ2-7; perhaps TRBD2 as D (6 bases). V dropped 0 bases and J dropped 4 bases, with 7 bases sitting between them. The V gene's germline CDR1 is SGHVS and CDR2 FNYEAQ. The CDR3 length is 13 residues. The CDR3 sequence: CASSLAGGYEQYF. Here the CDR3 DNA reads TGTGCCAGCAGCTTAGCCGGGGGTTACGAGCAGTACTTC.

The CDR3 spells CASSPIAGTYEQYF. The CDR3 nucleotides are TGTGCCAGCAGCCCTATAGCGGGGACCTACGAGCAGTACTTC. This chain connects TRBV7-2 to TRBJ2-7; 8 bases align to TRBD2. The junction had 5 bases not matched to a gene; V was cut back by 5 bases and J by 2 bases. This CDR3 spans 14 amino acids. CDR1 is SGHTA and CDR2 is FQGNSA in the germline V gene.

The chain recombines TRBV4-3 with TRBJ2-1, with 12 bases matching TRBD1. After removal of 0 bases from V and 8 bases from J, the junction contained 5 bases not matched to a gene. CDR1 and CDR2 (germline): LGHNA, YSLEER. This CDR3 has 16 residues. The CDR3 coding sequence is TGCGCCAGCAGCCAAGACGGGGACAGGGGGCTCTATGAGCAGTTCTTC. Its protein is CASSQDGDRGLYEQFF.

The rearrangement links TRBV25-1 to TRBJ2-1, with TRBD2 identical over 10 bases. The germline V gene encodes CDR1 MGHDK and CDR2 SYGVNS. V gave up 6 bases and J gave up 4 bases; unmatched junction bases: 6. This CDR3 has 15 amino acids. The CDR3 loop reads CASSPSGRVYNEQFF. CDR3 in DNA: TGTGCCAGCAGCCCTAGCGGGAGAGTATACAATGAGCAGTTCTTC.

The genes are TRBV6-2 or TRBV6-3 and TRBJ2-5; TRBD2 agrees at 11 bases. The junction had 6 bases not matched to a gene; V was cut back by 4 bases and J by 5 bases. There are 15 residues in the CDR3. Germline lookup yields CDR1 MNHEY and CDR2 SVGEGT. CDR3 residues: CASSSTTSGSETQYF. The DNA for the CDR3 is TGTGCCAGCAGTTCCACAACTAGCGGGAGTGAGACCCAGTACTTC.

The chain employs TRBV27 and TRBJ2-6; possible D gene TRBD2, 5 bases. CDR3 length: 14 amino acids. V lost 5 bases, J lost 3 bases, and 8 bases lay in between. Germline assignment: CDR1 MNHEY and CDR2 SMNVEV (reference sequence). In nucleotides, the CDR3 is TGTGCCAGCAGTCCTGGAGGTGGGGCCAACGTCCTGACTTTC. Residues: CASSPGGGANVLTF.

The chain recombines TRBV28 with TRBJ2-1; D might be TRBD1 (6 bases). The CDR3 consists of 19 residues. The V end lost 5 bases, the J end lost 4 bases, and 27 bases lay between the germline ends. Germline V lookup: CDR1 MDHEN, CDR2 SYDVKM. CDR3 amino acids: CASSPILGPPGEIYNEQFF. CDR3 bases: TGTGCCAGCAGTCCGATATTGGGCCCTCCAGGGGAGATTTACAATGAGCAGTTCTTC.

The chain joins TRBV7-6 to TRBJ2-1; tentatively, D is TRBD2 (6 bases). CDR3 length: 15 amino acids. V was shortened by 5 bases and J by 2 bases, with 13 bases between the two germline ends. Germline lookup yields CDR1 SGHVS and CDR2 FNYEAQ. The CDR3 DNA reads TGTGCCAGCAGCCGGGGGACGGGAGCCTACAATGAGCAGTTCTTC. Protein product: CASSRGTGAYNEQFF.

This chain connects TRBV19 to TRBJ2-3; 10 positions match TRBD2. Germline CDR1 reads LNHDA; CDR2 reads SQIVND (reference sequence). The V gene end was trimmed by 4 bases and the J gene end by 0 bases; junction bases not matched to a gene: 4. The CDR3 consists of 16 residues. The CDR3 DNA sequence: TGTGCCAGTAGTAGGACTAGCGGCCCGAGCACAGATACGCAGTATTTT. Its protein is CASSRTSGPSTDTQYF.

CDR3 loop: CASSPRGAGGDYGYTF. The CDR3, as DNA: TGCGCCAGCAGTCCCCGTGGTGCGGGAGGCGACTATGGCTACACCTTC. The chain employs TRBV23-1 and TRBJ1-2; D is unresolved. TRBV23-1 is filed as an ORF, its function uncertain. This CDR3 has 16 amino acids. Between the trimmed V and J ends, which lost 4 bases and 3 bases, there was a span of 18 bases.